Listed below are T cell receptor beta chains from one sample, sequenced in a study of control samples from healthy donors and cancer patients. The method was immunoSEQ multiplex PCR; TCRdb's version includes in-frame clones alone and lacks a portion of them. The sample records about 200,000 clones, approximately 91% being singletons. Material for sequencing was blood. The receptors originated from a man aged 25-45 years in good health. Both conserved end residues are part of each CDR3. A D gene is named only where the DNA matches it firmly. A clone size is listed for some rows: how often the clone was seen (once, few, many), or a class if it is expanded.

v_gene: TRBV14
d_gene: .
abundance: .
j_gene: TRBJ1-1
CDR3aa: CASSQDLLVLGNTEAFF
CDR3nt: TGTGCCAGCAGCCAAGATCTTTTGGTCCTGGGGAACACTGAAGCTTTCTTT

v_gene: TRBV28
d_gene: TRBD1
abundance: .
j_gene: TRBJ1-2
CDR3aa: CASSLGSAGGGGYTF
CDR3nt: TGTGCCAGCAGTCTGGGCTCGGCAGGGGGCGGCGGCTACACCTTC

v_gene: TRBV19
d_gene: .
abundance: .
j_gene: TRBJ1-4
CDR3aa: CASDHGQINEKLFF
CDR3nt: TGTGCCAGCGACCACGGACAGATTAATGAAAAACTGTTTTTT

v_gene: TRBV19
d_gene: .
abundance: .
j_gene: TRBJ1-5
CDR3aa: CASSRQVYSNQPQHF
CDR3nt: TGTGCCAGTAGCCGACAGGTTTATAGCAATCAGCCCCAGCATTTT

v_gene: TRBV6-2/TRBV6-3
d_gene: .
abundance: .
j_gene: TRBJ1-4
CDR3aa: CASSPGWTNEKLFF
CDR3nt: TGTGCCAGCAGTCCAGGATGGACTAATGAAAAACTGTTTTTT

v_gene: TRBV4-1
d_gene: .
abundance: many
j_gene: TRBJ2-3
CDR3aa: CATNSHGADTDTQYF
CDR3nt: TGCGCCACCAATTCCCACGGGGCTGACACAGATACGCAGTATTTT

v_gene: TRBV4-2
d_gene: .
abundance: .
j_gene: TRBJ2-1
CDR3aa: CASSQEPWVQFF
CDR3nt: TGTGCCAGCAGCCAAGAACCCTGGGTGCAGTTCTTC

v_gene: TRBV6-5
d_gene: .
abundance: .
j_gene: TRBJ1-5
CDR3aa: CASQRDSNQPQHF
CDR3nt: TGTGCCAGCCAACGGGATAGCAATCAGCCCCAGCATTTT

v_gene: TRBV5-6
d_gene: .
abundance: .
j_gene: TRBJ1-5
CDR3aa: CASSRWQGIDQPQHF
CDR3nt: TGTGCCAGCAGTCGTTGGCAGGGTATAGATCAGCCCCAGCATTTT

v_gene: TRBV4-1
d_gene: TRBD1
abundance: once
j_gene: TRBJ1-1
CDR3aa: CASSQHRQGRPNTEAFF
CDR3nt: TGCGCCAGCAGCCAACATAGACAGGGCAGACCGAACACTGAAGCTTTCTTT

v_gene: TRBV6-4
d_gene: TRBD2
abundance: .
j_gene: TRBJ2-3
CDR3aa: CASSDSSGGAVDTQYF
CDR3nt: TGTGCCAGCAGTGACTCGAGCGGGGGGGCAGTAGATACGCAGTATTTT

v_gene: TRBV12-5
d_gene: .
abundance: .
j_gene: TRBJ1-2
CDR3aa: CASGHGQAGGYTF
CDR3nt: TGTGCTAGTGGCCACGGGCAAGCCGGGGGCTACACCTTC

v_gene: TRBV5-1
d_gene: .
abundance: .
j_gene: TRBJ2-3
CDR3aa: CASSLYVSTDTQYF
CDR3nt: TGCGCCAGCAGCTTGTACGTAAGCACAGATACGCAGTATTTT

v_gene: TRBV5-8
d_gene: TRBD1
abundance: .
j_gene: TRBJ2-2
CDR3aa: CALLTGGPGELFF
CDR3nt: TGTGCCTTACTCACAGGGGGCCCCGGGGAGCTGTTTTTT

v_gene: TRBV6-4
d_gene: .
abundance: .
j_gene: TRBJ1-1
CDR3aa: CATRSGTRGTEAFF
CDR3nt: TGTGCCACCCGTTCGGGAACCCGAGGCACTGAAGCTTTCTTT

v_gene: TRBV9
d_gene: .
abundance: .
j_gene: TRBJ2-7
CDR3aa: CASSHPSGVAIPYEQYF
CDR3nt: TGTGCCAGCAGCCATCCTTCCGGGGTAGCGATCCCCTACGAGCAGTACTTC

v_gene: TRBV10-3
d_gene: .
abundance: once
j_gene: TRBJ2-1
CDR3aa: CAISESFGGHNEQFF
CDR3nt: TGTGCCATCAGTGAGTCGTTCGGGGGACACAATGAGCAGTTCTTC

v_gene: TRBV3-1/TRBV3-2
d_gene: .
abundance: .
j_gene: TRBJ1-3
CDR3aa: CASSHLYRHSGNTIYF
CDR3nt: TGTGCCAGCAGCCATCTCTACCGGCACTCTGGAAACACCATATATTTT

v_gene: TRBV13
d_gene: .
abundance: .
j_gene: TRBJ2-3
CDR3aa: CASSRSQGTDTQYF
CDR3nt: TGTGCCAGCAGCCGGTCCCAAGGCACAGATACGCAGTATTTT

v_gene: TRBV5-1
d_gene: .
abundance: .
j_gene: TRBJ2-7
CDR3aa: CASSGGASSSYEQYF
CDR3nt: TGCGCCAGCAGCGGAGGAGCATCCAGCTCCTACGAGCAGTACTTC

v_gene: TRBV15
d_gene: TRBD1
abundance: .
j_gene: TRBJ1-4
CDR3aa: CATSRRGRTNEKLFF
CDR3nt: TGTGCCACCAGCAGAAGGGGGCGGACTAATGAAAAACTGTTTTTT

v_gene: TRBV13
d_gene: TRBD1
abundance: .
j_gene: TRBJ1-2
CDR3aa: CASSLSGGVGGYTF
CDR3nt: TGTGCCAGCAGCTTATCAGGGGGCGTCGGTGGCTACACCTTC

v_gene: TRBV19
d_gene: .
abundance: .
j_gene: TRBJ2-4
CDR3aa: CASSIPKNIQYF
CDR3nt: TGTGCCAGTAGTATACCCAAAAACATTCAGTACTTC